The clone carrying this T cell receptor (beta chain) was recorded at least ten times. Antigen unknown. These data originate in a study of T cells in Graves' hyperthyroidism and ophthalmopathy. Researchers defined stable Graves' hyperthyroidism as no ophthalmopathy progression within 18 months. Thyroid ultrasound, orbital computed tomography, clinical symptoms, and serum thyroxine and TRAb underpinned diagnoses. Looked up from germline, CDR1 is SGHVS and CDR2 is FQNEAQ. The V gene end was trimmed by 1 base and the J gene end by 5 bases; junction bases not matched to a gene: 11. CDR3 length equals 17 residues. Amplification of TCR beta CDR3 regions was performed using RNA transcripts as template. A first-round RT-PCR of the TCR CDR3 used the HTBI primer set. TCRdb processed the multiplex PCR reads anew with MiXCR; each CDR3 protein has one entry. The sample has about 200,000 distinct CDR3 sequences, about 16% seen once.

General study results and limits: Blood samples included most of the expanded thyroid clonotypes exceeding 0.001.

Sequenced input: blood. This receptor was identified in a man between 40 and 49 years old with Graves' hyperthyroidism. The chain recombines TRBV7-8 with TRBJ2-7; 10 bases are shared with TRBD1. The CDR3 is CASSLGIPGQGLHEQYF. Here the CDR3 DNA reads TGTGCCAGCAGCTTAGGTATCCCGGGACAGGGGCTTCACGAGCAGTACTTC.